Each of the 22 T cell receptor beta chains below was sequenced from the same sample in a study. Tregs were sorted as CD4+CD25+CD127-/low cells. TCRdb redid the calling of the 5' RACE reads with MiXCR, one entry per CDR3 protein. The table lists 62,000 or so distinct CDR3 sequences, roughly 25% of them singletons. The specimen sequenced was tumor-infiltrating Tregs sorted from the breast tumor. These receptors all come from a female donor with breast cancer.

J is TRBJ1-2 and V is TRBV5-1; D is possibly TRBD1 (6 bases). CDR1 and CDR2 from the germline V gene are SGHRS and YFSETQ. The CDR3 spans 14 residues. V was shortened by 1 base and J by 6 bases, with 13 bases between the two germline ends. The CDR3: CASSLSGAGDGYTF. The CDR3 DNA is TGCGCCAGCAGCTTGAGCGGTGCAGGGGATGGCTACACCTTC.

This clonotype has ten or more counts. The chain employs TRBV7-2 and TRBJ2-7; TRBD2 matches 9 bases. The CDR3 contains 15 residues. Germline V gives CDR1 SGHTA, CDR2 FQGNSA. V dropped 5 bases and J dropped 0; count of bases not matched to a gene: 5. The DNA of the CDR3 is TGTGCCAGCAGCGGTACTAGCGGGCGCTCCTACGAGCAGTACTTC. It translates to CASSGTSGRSYEQYF.

There are many counts of this clonotype. DNA for the CDR3: TGCAGTGCTGATGGGACTAGCGGGGCTTCCTACGAGCAGTACTTC. Protein: CSADGTSGASYEQYF. V gene TRBV20-1 combines with J gene TRBJ2-7, with 13 positions matching TRBD2. This CDR3 is built from 15 residues. Unmatched junction bases numbered 5, after V lost 5 bases and J lost 1 base. Germline assignment: CDR1 DFQATT and CDR2 SNEGSKA (reference sequence).

The chain has TRBV5-1 and TRBJ2-5; TRBD1 agrees at 7 bases. This CDR3 has 16 amino acids. V shed 5 bases and J 4 bases; nucleotides not matched to a gene: 14. CDR1 is SGHRS, CDR2 YFSETQ, per germline. CDR3 nucleotides: TGCGCCAGCAGTTTTTACCGGGACAGTGGTGTAGAGACCCAGTACTTC. It is translated as CASSFYRDSGVETQYF.

This chain links TRBV28 with TRBJ2-7; no clear D gene. The CDR3 runs to 12 residues. Trimming left V 7 bases short and J 0 bases short, with 7 bases between. CDR1 and CDR2 (germline): MDHEN, SYDVKM. The CDR3 loop reads CASKGNSYEQYF. DNA of the CDR3: TGTGCCAGCAAGGGCAACTCCTACGAGCAGTACTTC.

Sample share makes this clonotype medium-sized. DNA for the CDR3: TGTGCCAGCAGCATCAGAGGGGACATCCAAGAGACCCAGTACTTC. This encodes CASSIRGDIQETQYF. The chain carries TRBV9 and TRBJ2-5, with D possibly TRBD1 on 6 matching bases. CDR3 length: 15 residues. CDR1 and CDR2 (germline): SGDLS, YYNGEE. Trimming pared 4 bases from V and 1 base from J, leaving 14 bases between.

This clonotype has more than one count but fewer than ten. The CDR3 sequence is CASSDRGFSTDTQYF. The CDR3 nucleotides read TGTGCCAGCAGTGACAGGGGTTTTTCCACAGATACGCAGTATTTT. The V call is TRBV6-2 or TRBV6-3, the J call TRBJ2-3; 8 bases map to TRBD1. Germline-derived CDR1 and CDR2 are MNHEY and SVGEGT. Trimming took 5 bases from V and 2 from J; bases not matched to a gene: 6. The CDR3 contains 15 residues.

The chain uses TRBV6-6 and TRBJ2-7; 13 nucleotides agree with TRBD2. The ends lost 6 bases at V and 6 bases at J; junction bases unmatched: 2. The germline V gene has CDR1 MNHNY and CDR2 SVGAGI (reference sequence). The CDR3 sequence is 13 residues long. The CDR3 bases are TGTGCCAGCAGACTAGCGGGAGGGTTCGAGCAGTACTTC. Its translation: CASRLAGGFEQYF.

This chain links TRBV20-1 with TRBJ2-2; D not certain. V lost 6 bases and J lost 1, with 9 bases in between. The CDR3 totals 13 residues. Per germline, CDR1 DFQATT and CDR2 SNEGSKA (reference sequence). The DNA for the CDR3 is TGCAGTGCGCCCGAACGGAACACCGGGGAGCTGTTTTTT. Translated: CSAPERNTGELFF.

This clonotype was seen a few times. The V call is TRBV6-5, the J call TRBJ2-3; D might be TRBD2 (6 bases). This CDR3 spans 14 amino acids. Looked up from germline, CDR1 is MNHEY and CDR2 is SVGAGI. V lost 2 bases to trimming and J lost 2 bases, with 8 bases between them. DNA of the CDR3: TGTGCCAGCAGTTACGGGGGGTCCACAGATACGCAGTATTTT. Residues: CASSYGGSTDTQYF.

This clonotype has a count of ten or more. The rearrangement uses TRBV29-1 and TRBJ2-1, with D perhaps matching TRBD1 (6 bases). V lost 3 bases to trimming and J lost 11 bases, with 11 bases between them. Looked up from germline, CDR1 is SQVTM and CDR2 is ANQGSEA. The length of the CDR3 is 11 residues. As DNA, the CDR3 is TGCAGCGTTGATAAGGGGGAAAAGCAGTTCTTC. Translation gives CSVDKGEKQFF.

This clonotype came up many times. The rearrangement joins TRBV29-1 to TRBJ1-2, with D hard to call. CDR1 and CDR2 (germline): SQVTM, ANQGSEA. The CDR3 spans 10 residues. V lost 4 bases and J 5 bases, leaving 5 bases between the germline ends. The CDR3 region is CSVVGYGYTF. The CDR3 DNA is TGCAGCGTTGTGGGGTATGGCTACACCTTC.

This clonotype was seen repeatedly, ten times or more. The V gene is TRBV7-3, the J gene TRBJ2-6, with unresolved D. In germline, CDR1 is SGHTA, CDR2 FQGTGA. V gave up 5 bases and J gave up 2 bases, with 10 bases separating them. This CDR3 contains 15 residues. The CDR3 coding sequence is TGTGCCAGCAGCCCTTCGAGGCCTGGGGCCAACGTCCTGACTTTC. Protein product: CASSPSRPGANVLTF.

This clonotype showed up just a few times. This sequence joins TRBV15 and TRBJ2-3; 8 bases are shared with TRBD1. J lost 4 bases, V lost 3 bases, and 15 bases had no gene match. Germline CDR1 reads LNHNV; CDR2 reads YYDKDF (reference sequence). The CDR3 length is 18 residues. The CDR3 nucleotides read TGTGCCACCAGCAGCCTTCCCGGGGCAGGGGGCGACGCAGATACGCAGTATTTT. It encodes CATSSLPGAGGDADTQYF.

This clonotype was seen a handful of times. The chain is built from TRBV7-9 and TRBJ2-5, with D perhaps assigned TRBD1 or TRBD2 (5 bases each). Germline lookup yields CDR1 SEHNR and CDR2 FQNEAQ (reference sequence). The length of the CDR3 is 14 residues. V lost 4 bases, J lost 2 bases, and 11 bases lay in between. Written as DNA, the CDR3 is TGTGCCAGCAGCTCAAGCTGGGGGCAAGAGACCCAGTACTTC. Residues: CASSSSWGQETQYF.

This clonotype was recorded many times. V gene TRBV7-9 combines with J gene TRBJ2-1; D is unclear. The V and J ends lost 5 bases and 5 bases respectively, with 7 bases between them. Germline CDR1 SEHNR, CDR2 FQNEAQ (reference sequence). The CDR3 consists of 12 residues. In DNA form, the CDR3 reads TGTGCCAGCAGCCCGTGGGACAATGAGCAGTTCTTC. Translating it yields CASSPWDNEQFF.

This clonotype was seen only a few times. The junction differs from germline at one of its ends, possibly a read error. The genes are TRBV3-1 and TRBJ2-1; 7 bases line up with TRBD1. Germline values: CDR1 LGHDT, CDR2 YNNKEL (reference sequence). The CDR3 is 11 amino acids. CDR3 sequence reads: CASSQEDRSPF. The DNA of the CDR3 is TGTGCCAGCAGCCAAGAGGACAGGTCTCCGTTC.

This clonotype has just a few counts. This chain connects TRBV9 to TRBJ2-1; D gene unclear. CDR3 length equals 14 residues. V lost 0 bases, J lost 6 bases, and 10 bases lay in between. Germline assignment: CDR1 SGDLS and CDR2 YYNGEE. The CDR3 loop is CASSVAVVGNEQFF. CDR3 bases: TGTGCCAGCAGCGTAGCTGTAGTAGGCAATGAGCAGTTCTTC.

The table lists this clonotype with a count of one. This rearrangement joins TRBV2 to TRBJ2-7; 10 positions match TRBD1. The CDR3 is 14 amino acids. Trimming removed 6 bases from V and 4 bases from J; junction bases left unmatched: 6. Germline CDR1 and CDR2: SNHLY and FYNNEI. In DNA, the CDR3 is TGTGCCAGCAGGAGCTGGGACAGGGGATACGAGCAGTACTTC. Its protein product is CASRSWDRGYEQYF.

V and J are TRBV12-3 or TRBV12-4 and TRBJ2-3; 7 nucleotides match TRBD2. V was clipped by 6 bases and J by 4 bases; unmatched bases: 10. This CDR3 region has 15 residues. CDR3 sequence reads: CASSPGSGKADTQYF. DNA of the CDR3: TGTGCCAGCAGCCCGGGAAGCGGGAAGGCAGATACGCAGTATTTT.

The CDR3 is CASSQGHPNTEAFF. CDR3 in DNA: TGTGCCAGCAGCCAAGGACACCCGAACACTGAAGCTTTCTTT. The rearrangement links TRBV3-1 to TRBJ1-1; no definite D call. The CDR3 loop spans 14 amino acids. Trimming removed 1 base at V and 1 base at J, with 7 bases between. Per germline, CDR1 LGHDT and CDR2 YNNKEL (reference sequence).

This chain connects TRBV5-1 to TRBJ2-3, with 7 bases identical to TRBD1. Germline assignment: CDR1 SGHRS and CDR2 YFSETQ. The CDR3 length is 15 residues. With 4 bases clipped from V and 0 bases from J, the junction kept 5 bases outside the gene matches. The CDR3 here is CASSSSTGSTDTQYF. CDR3 DNA: TGCGCCAGCAGCAGCTCGACAGGGAGCACAGATACGCAGTATTTT. Drawing the rest from reference TRBV5-1 and TRBJ2-3, the complete variable domain is KAGVTQTPRYLIKTRGQQVTLSCSPISGHRSVSWYQQTPGQGLQFLFEYFSETQRNKGNFPGRFSGRQFSNSRSEMNVSTLELGDSALYLCASSSSTGSTDTQYFGPGTRLTVL.